Shown below are 25 T cell receptor beta chains from a single sample sequenced in a study of OX40 agonist ivuxolimab in advanced cancers. Some clones are missing from TCRdb's copy, which holds only in-frame ones; the method was immunoSEQ multiplex PCR. Counted here are 69,000 or so clones, 65% to 90% occurring once; the ten biggest clones make up 0.53%. The material was CD4+ or CD8+ T cells sorted from blood, obtained in a trial of the OX40 agonist ivuxolimab. All receptors derive from an adult with an advanced solid tumor such as melanoma, head and neck, liver or kidney cancer.

This clone was seen a few times. The V and J genes are TRBV7-8 and TRBJ1-5; D not certain. Trimming shortened V by 5 bases and J by 4 bases, and 12 bases separated the two germline ends. The CDR3 length is 14 residues. Per the germline V gene, CDR1 is SGHVS and CDR2 is FQNEAQ. The CDR3 DNA is TGTGCCAGCAGCCCGGATCGGGTTAATCAGCCCCAGCATTTT. Its protein is CASSPDRVNQPQHF.

This clone turned up a few times. The V gene is TRBV4-1, the J gene TRBJ1-1, with D perhaps TRBD1 (6 bases). The CDR3 consists of 15 residues. The germline gives CDR1 MGHRA, CDR2 YSYEKL. V was shortened by 2 bases and J by 1 base, with 11 bases between the two germline ends. Written as DNA, the CDR3 is TGCGCCAGCAGCCAAAACAGGGACGGGAACACTGAAGCTTTCTTT. This gives the protein CASSQNRDGNTEAFF.

The gene calls are TRBV7-6 and TRBJ2-2, with no clear D. The CDR3 is 15 amino acids. Germline CDR1 SGHVS, CDR2 FNYEAQ. V was pared by 5 bases and J by 1 base, with 11 bases between. This CDR3 is CASSPVDWNTGELFF. The CDR3 DNA is TGTGCCAGCAGCCCCGTAGATTGGAACACCGGGGAGCTGTTTTTT.

This chain links TRBV6-5 with TRBJ2-5; 7 bases fit TRBD1. V was clipped by 6 bases and J by 3 bases; unmatched bases: 4. The length of the CDR3 is 13 residues. Germline assignment: CDR1 MNHEY and CDR2 SVGAGI. This CDR3 is CASSRDREETQYF. Written as DNA, the CDR3 is TGTGCCAGCAGCCGCGACAGGGAAGAGACCCAGTACTTC.

The rearrangement links TRBV7-2 to TRBJ2-7; 8 bases match TRBD2. V gave up 4 bases and J gave up 6 bases; unmatched junction bases: 14. This CDR3 is built from 16 residues. The germline gives CDR1 SGHTA, CDR2 FQGNSA. CDR3 loop: CASSSPPGTRSGEQYF. CDR3 nucleotide sequence: TGTGCCAGCAGCTCCCCCCCCGGGACTAGGTCGGGCGAGCAGTACTTC.

This rearrangement joins TRBV9 to TRBJ2-3, with 7 bases that match TRBD2. CDR1 SGDLS and CDR2 YYNGEE come from the germline V gene. The CDR3 loop spans 13 amino acids. J lost 14 bases, V lost 0 bases, and 9 bases had no gene match. The CDR3, as DNA: TGTGCCAGCAGCGTAGCTGGGCGGGGGTGGATGTATTTT. Its protein product is CASSVAGRGWMYF.

In its sample, this clone was seen once. The CDR3 sequence: CASSSQGSPADTQYF. The CDR3, as DNA: TGTGCCAGCAGCTCTCAGGGGAGTCCCGCAGATACGCAGTATTTT. The chain couples TRBV5-6 to TRBJ2-3; tentative D call: TRBD1 (6 bases). Trimming left V 3 bases short and J 4 bases short, with 15 bases between. Germline V lookup: CDR1 SGHDT, CDR2 YYEEEE. The CDR3 spans 15 residues.

The chain joins TRBV27 to TRBJ2-1; 7 bases are a match to TRBD1. Germline CDR1 reads MNHEY; CDR2 reads SMNVEV (reference sequence). The CDR3 has 16 residues. The junction had 4 bases not matched to a gene; V was cut back by 2 bases and J by 0 bases. The CDR3 here is CASSLTGTASYNEQFF. CDR3 in DNA: TGTGCCAGCAGTTTAACCGGGACAGCCTCCTACAATGAGCAGTTCTTC.

In this sample, this clone turned up once. The chain combines TRBV9 with TRBJ1-5, with 7 bases that match TRBD1. The germline V gene encodes CDR1 SGDLS and CDR2 YYNGEE. This CDR3 spans 15 amino acids. The V and J ends lost 3 bases and 5 bases, in that order; junction bases with no gene match: 8. CDR3: CASSASDRVDQPQHF. CDR3 in DNA: TGTGCCAGCAGCGCCTCAGACAGGGTAGATCAGCCCCAGCATTTT. Drawing the rest from reference TRBV9 and TRBJ1-5, the complete variable domain is DSGVTQTPKHLITATGQRVTLRCSPRSGDLSVYWYQQSLDQGLQFLIQYYNGEERAKGNILERFSAQQFPDLHSELNLSSLELGDSALYFCASSASDRVDQPQHFGDGTRLSIL.

This sequence joins TRBV7-2 and TRBJ1-2; D may be TRBD1 (5 bases). Germline CDR1 and CDR2: SGHTA and FQGNSA. The CDR3 is 15 amino acids. V dropped 4 bases and J dropped 4 bases, with 16 bases sitting between them. The CDR3 DNA reads as TGTGCCAGCAGCTCGCAACAGGTTGACGTCTATGGCTACACCTTC. Encoded protein: CASSSQQVDVYGYTF.

In its sample, this clone was seen a few times. This chain links TRBV4-3 with TRBJ2-5; D possibly corresponds to TRBD1 (5 bases). With 0 bases removed from V and 0 bases from J, the gap between germline ends came to 8 bases. This CDR3 region has 15 residues. CDR1 is LGHNA, CDR2 YSLEER, per germline. The CDR3 DNA follows: TGCGCCAGCAGCCAAGACAGGGTAAACCAAGAGACCCAGTACTTC. Encoded protein: CASSQDRVNQETQYF.

V and J are TRBV28 and TRBJ1-2, with D possibly matching TRBD1 (6 bases). This CDR3 spans 13 amino acids. Germline CDR1 reads MDHEN; CDR2 reads SYDVKM. This CDR3 is CAGAGDASSRHTF. The CDR3 DNA follows: TGTGCGGGGGCCGGGGACGCTTCCTCGAGGCACACCTTC.

CDR3 loop: CASSPGGSGGYEQYF. As DNA, the CDR3 is TGTGCCAGCAGCCCAGGGGGTAGCGGGGGCTACGAGCAGTACTTC. This chain uses TRBV5-4 with TRBJ2-7, with TRBD2 identical over 9 bases. The germline V gene encodes CDR1 SGHNT and CDR2 YYREEE (reference sequence). The CDR3 runs 15 residues. V shed 4 bases, J shed 3 bases, and the junction held 8 bases outside the gene matches.

This clone was picked up one time. The chain joins TRBV5-1 to TRBJ2-5; the D is unclear. V was clipped by 5 bases and J by 1 base, with 9 bases between them. The CDR3 covers 13 residues. Germline-derived CDR1 and CDR2 are SGHRS and YFSETQ. The DNA of the CDR3 is TGCGCCAGCAGGGAATCATTCCAAGAGACCCAGTACTTC. It encodes CASRESFQETQYF.

V gene TRBV21-1 combines with J gene TRBJ2-7; the table's D gene call, TRBD2, was not cross checked with the DNA. TRBV21-1 is a pseudogene segment. CDR3 length: 11 amino acids. This CDR3 reads CASSTGVEQYF. The CDR3 coding sequence is TGTGCCAGCAGCACCGGGGTCGAGCAGTACTTC.

V is TRBV28 and J is TRBJ2-5; D is undetermined. Looked up from germline, CDR1 is MDHEN and CDR2 is SYDVKM. The CDR3 contains 11 residues. Trimming cost V 3 bases and J 5 bases, with 4 bases left between them. Written as DNA, the CDR3 is TGTGCCAGCAGTTTCGTTGAGACCCAGTACTTC. As protein: CASSFVETQYF.

This clone was seen more than once but under ten times. This chain connects TRBV10-3 to TRBJ1-5; TRBD1 is a possible D gene (6 bases). V was pared by 6 bases and J by 3 bases, with 15 bases between. Germline V lookup: CDR1 ENHRY, CDR2 SYGVKD. The CDR3 covers 15 residues. The CDR3 sequence: CAISVGGGFNQPQHF. CDR3 bases: TGTGCCATCAGCGTCGGAGGGGGATTCAATCAGCCCCAGCATTTT.

A word on this clone: Other DNA sequences in this specimen translate into the identical CDR3. The V and J genes are TRBV7-9 and TRBJ2-3; a weak D match, TRBD2 (6 bases). Germline CDR1 SEHNR, CDR2 FQNEAQ (reference sequence). CDR3 length: 18 amino acids. Trimming took off 5 bases at V and 4 bases at J, with 25 bases between the two ends. CDR3 sequence: CASSPGLGRRFWADTQYF. CDR3 nucleotides: TGTGCCAGCAGCCCGGGACTCGGGCGCCGGTTTTGGGCAGATACGCAGTATTTT. Full variable domain (remainder filled in from reference TRBV7-9 and TRBJ2-3): DTGVSQNPRHKITKRGQNVTFRCDPISEHNRLYWYRQTLGQGPEFLTYFQNEAQLEKSRLLSDRFSAERPKGSFSTLEIQRTEQGDSAMYLCASSPGLGRRFWADTQYFGPGTRLTVL.

V usage is TRBV30 and J usage is TRBJ2-7; D is ambiguous. V lost 7 bases and J lost 4, with 11 bases in between. The CDR3 runs to 11 residues. Germline assignment: CDR1 GTSNPN and CDR2 SVGIG (reference sequence). CDR3 sequence (DNA): TGTGCCTCCTATGATGGGTACGAGCAGTACTTC. It encodes CASYDGYEQYF.

The rearrangement joins TRBV4-3 to TRBJ2-5, with TRBD2 identical over 10 bases. The CDR3 has 16 amino acids. J lost 4 bases, V lost 0 bases, and 5 bases had no gene match. The germline CDR1 and CDR2 sequences are LGHNA and YSLEER. CDR3 amino acids: CASSQDLVAGGETQYF. CDR3 DNA: TGCGCCAGCAGCCAAGATTTGGTAGCGGGAGGAGAGACCCAGTACTTC.

V and J are TRBV12-5 and TRBJ1-5; 9 bases align to TRBD1. This CDR3 contains 17 residues. J was trimmed by 1 base and V by 3 bases; bases with no gene match: 7. Per germline, CDR1 LGHNT and CDR2 FRNRAP. CDR3 residues: CASGFLHGQGSNQPQHF. Written as DNA, the CDR3 is TGTGCTAGTGGTTTTCTCCACGGACAGGGGAGCAATCAGCCCCAGCATTTT.

The rearrangement joins TRBV18 to TRBJ2-7; a weak D match, TRBD2 (6 bases). The germline V and J ends were trimmed by 2 bases and 6 bases, with 17 bases remaining between them. The CDR3 covers 15 residues. The germline CDR1 and CDR2 sequences are KGHSH and LQKENI. The CDR3 DNA reads as TGTGCCAGCTCACCAGGGGGGAGTCCCGGAGTCGAGCAGTACTTC. Amino acids: CASSPGGSPGVEQYF.

The V and J genes are TRBV18 and TRBJ2-1; tentative D call: TRBD2 (5 bases). Germline V CDR1 and CDR2: KGHSH, LQKENI. The ends were cut back, 3 bases at V and 0 bases at J, with 12 bases in the middle. There are 16 residues in the CDR3. The CDR3 nucleotides are TGTGCCAGCTCACCCGCGGGTCTCAGCTCCTACAATGAGCAGTTCTTC. Its protein product is CASSPAGLSSYNEQFF.

There are a few counts of this clone. CDR3 sequence reads: CASSSRGEYGYTF. In DNA form, the CDR3 reads TGCGCCAGCAGCTCTCGGGGCGAATATGGCTACACCTTC. This chain links TRBV5-1 with TRBJ1-2, with D possibly matching TRBD1 (5 bases). CDR3 length: 13 amino acids. The germline V gene encodes CDR1 SGHRS and CDR2 YFSETQ. Trimming pared 3 bases from V and 5 bases from J, leaving 11 bases between.

The chain carries TRBV30 and TRBJ1-6; D perhaps matches TRBD1 (5 bases). The CDR3 extends over 13 amino acids. The V and J ends lost 4 bases and 11 bases respectively, with 15 bases between them. Germline assignment: CDR1 GTSNPN and CDR2 SVGIG (reference sequence). As DNA, the CDR3 is TGTGCCTGGACTGAAGCCGTGGGGCCACCCCTCCACTTT. The encoded protein is CAWTEAVGPPLHF.